Listed here are 18 T cell receptor beta chains from one sample, sequenced in a study of T-cell reconstitution after alpha-beta-depleted transplantation in children. Researchers prepared the TCRbeta library using unique molecular identifiers, the study reports. One entry per CDR3 protein, called by TCRdb with MiXCR from the PCR reads. This table has fewer than 700,000 distinct CDR3 sequences, roughly 24% appearing once. The sample in question was PBMCs, mostly from graft donor cells, obtained 360 days after TCRalphabeta/CD19-depleted stem cell transplant. The receptors were gathered from a boy in the first two years of life who had a stem cell transplant for acute myeloid leukemia, so the T cells may come from the graft donor.

This clonotype was counted ten times or more. The chain employs TRBV12-3 or TRBV12-4 and TRBJ2-5; TRBD2 matches 9 bases. V lost 5 bases to trimming and J lost 3 bases; unmatched junction nucleotides: 4. The CDR3 runs to 14 residues. DNA of the CDR3: TGTGCCAGCAGTCAGGGACTAGCTGAAGAGACCCAGTACTTC. Encoded protein: CASSQGLAEETQYF.

As DNA, the CDR3 is TGCAGTGCTAGAGATCATTACACTAGCGGGATCGGCGGGGAGCTGTTTTTT. This sequence encodes CSARDHYTSGIGGELFF. The V and J genes are TRBV20-1 and TRBJ2-2, with TRBD2 matching 10 bases. CDR3 length: 17 amino acids. The germline CDR1 and CDR2 sequences are DFQATT and SNEGSKA (reference sequence). Unmatched junction bases numbered 11, after V lost 0 bases and J lost 7 bases.

This clonotype has a handful of counts. The V call is TRBV27, the J call TRBJ1-6; D ambiguous. Germline CDR1 is MNHEY and CDR2 is SMNVEV (reference sequence). CDR3 length: 15 amino acids. V gave up 2 bases and J gave up 6 bases, with 11 bases separating them. Here the CDR3 reads CASSLNWHSNSPLHF. The DNA for the CDR3 is TGTGCCAGCAGTTTAAATTGGCACAGTAATTCACCCCTCCACTTT.

This clonotype was observed at least ten times. The chain has TRBV6-6 and TRBJ2-7; weak D call: TRBD2 (6 bases). The CDR3 has 12 residues. Germline CDR1 MNHNY, CDR2 SVGAGI (reference sequence). Trimming removed 7 bases from V and 0 bases from J, with 7 bases in between. In nucleotides, the CDR3 is TGTGCCAGCATACTAGCCTCCTACGAGCAGTACGTC. Encoded protein: CASILASYEQYV.

The chain links TRBV7-9 to TRBJ1-2; D gene unclear. CDR3 length equals 15 residues. Trimming removed 1 base at V and 8 bases at J, with 17 bases between. Germline CDR1 and CDR2: SEHNR and FQNEAQ (reference sequence). CDR3 sequence (DNA): TGTGCCAGCAGCTTAGATGAGACGGAAAACGGAGGCTACACCTTC. Protein product: CASSLDETENGGYTF.

J is TRBJ1-6 and V is TRBV20-1, with TRBD1 matching over 7 bases. Germline V gives CDR1 DFQATT, CDR2 SNEGSKA (reference sequence). The CDR3 consists of 13 residues. Trimming took 4 bases from V and 9 from J; bases not matched to a gene: 6. CDR3 nucleotide sequence: TGCAGTGCTACACAGGGGTTGGGTTCACCCCTCCACTTT. Amino acids: CSATQGLGSPLHF.

There are many counts of this clonotype. The V gene is TRBV7-9, the J gene TRBJ2-5; D is possibly TRBD1 (6 bases). V gave up 3 bases and J gave up 4 bases, with 9 bases separating them. This CDR3 is built from 13 residues. Germline V gene data show CDR1 as SEHNR and CDR2 as FQNEAQ (reference sequence). CDR3 sequence: CASSFNRVETQYF. The CDR3 DNA is TGTGCCAGCAGCTTCAACAGGGTAGAGACCCAGTACTTC.

Ten or more counts support this clonotype. The J gene is TRBJ1-5, the V gene TRBV6-2 or TRBV6-3; no definite D call. This CDR3 has 13 amino acids. Germline V lookup: CDR1 MNHEY, CDR2 SVGEGT. V lost 4 bases and J 6 bases, leaving 10 bases between the germline ends. CDR3 sequence: CASSFSGSQPQHF. In DNA form, the CDR3 reads TGTGCCAGCAGTTTTTCCGGGAGTCAGCCCCAGCATTTT.

The chain joins TRBV6-1 to TRBJ2-6; no clear D. Germline-derived CDR1 and CDR2 are MNHNS and SASEGT. V shed 2 bases and J shed 0 bases, with 8 bases lying between them. CDR3 length equals 16 residues. CDR3 amino acids: CASSEIDGSGANVLTF. CDR3 coding DNA: TGTGCCAGCAGTGAAATTGACGGCTCTGGGGCCAACGTCCTGACTTTC.

This clonotype was detected only a few times. This chain connects TRBV20-1 to TRBJ1-1, with TRBD1 identical over 7 bases. With V trimmed by 3 bases and J by 2 bases, 6 bases remained unmatched. Germline V gene lookup returns CDR1 DFQATT and CDR2 SNEGSKA (reference sequence). This CDR3 is 14 amino acids long. The CDR3 is CSARPQGLNTEAFF. CDR3 nucleotides: TGCAGTGCTAGGCCACAGGGGTTAAACACTGAAGCTTTCTTT.

This clonotype has a count of ten or more. The rearrangement joins TRBV11-2 to TRBJ2-7, with 7 positions matching TRBD1. With 5 bases clipped from V and 6 bases from J, the junction kept 4 bases outside the gene matches. Germline V gene data show CDR1 as SGHAT and CDR2 as FQNNGV. The CDR3 totals 12 residues. Here the CDR3 DNA reads TGTGCCAGCAGCCTCGACAGGGTCGAGCAGTACGTC. This encodes CASSLDRVEQYV.

This clonotype was seen more than once but under ten times. The V call is TRBV20-1, the J call TRBJ2-1; 7 nucleotides agree with TRBD1. V lost 3 bases and J lost 4; bases outside the gene matches: 6. Germline V lookup: CDR1 DFQATT, CDR2 SNEGSKA (reference sequence). The CDR3 loop spans 14 amino acids. CDR3 sequence: CSASPGQTYNEQFF. CDR3 DNA sequence: TGCAGTGCTAGCCCGGGACAGACTTACAATGAGCAGTTCTTC.

V and J are TRBV10-3 and TRBJ1-1, with a weak D call TRBD1 (6 bases). This CDR3 has 15 amino acids. The ends were cut back, 1 base at V and 1 base at J, with 10 bases in the middle. Germline V gene sequence: CDR1 ENHRY, CDR2 SYGVKD. This chain's CDR3 is CAISEWAGANTEAFF. The DNA for the CDR3 is TGTGCCATCAGTGAGTGGGCAGGGGCGAACACTGAAGCTTTCTTT.

V and J are TRBV20-1 and TRBJ2-3, with D maybe TRBD1 (6 bases). The germline V and J ends were trimmed by 4 bases and 8 bases, with 22 bases remaining between them. The germline V gene has CDR1 DFQATT and CDR2 SNEGSKA (reference sequence). The CDR3 consists of 15 residues. CDR3 sequence reads: CSANTGYAVKGTQYF. CDR3 bases: TGCAGTGCTAATACAGGGTACGCTGTTAAGGGTACGCAGTATTTT.

The chain couples TRBV15 to TRBJ2-5; no reliable D call. Germline V gene lookup returns CDR1 LNHNV and CDR2 YYDKDF (reference sequence). Trimming stripped 1 base from V and 1 base from J, with 13 bases between. This CDR3 has 16 amino acids. The CDR3 loop reads CATSRVTRLSQETQYF. The CDR3, as DNA: TGTGCCACCAGCAGAGTTACCAGGCTCTCCCAAGAGACCCAGTACTTC.

This clonotype was counted ten times or more. The rearrangement joins TRBV20-1 to TRBJ2-3; D gene uncertain. The CDR3 has 15 amino acids. In germline, CDR1 is DFQATT, CDR2 SNEGSKA (reference sequence). CDR3: CSSTLEGLDTDTQYF. The CDR3 DNA is TGCAGCTCCACTCTCGAAGGGCTGGACACAGATACGCAGTATTTT.

The chain is built from TRBV28 and TRBJ2-3; a weak D match, TRBD2 (7 bases). The V end lost 5 bases, the J end lost 3 bases, and 15 bases lay between the germline ends. Germline V gene lookup returns CDR1 MDHEN and CDR2 SYDVKM. The CDR3 totals 15 residues. The CDR3 loop is CASSGEGGGTDTQYF. In DNA, the CDR3 is TGTGCCAGCAGTGGGGAGGGGGGAGGAACAGATACGCAGTATTTT.

This clonotype occurred a few times. This chain's CDR3 is CSAREEEIPLNTEAFF. The CDR3 DNA reads TGCAGTGCTAGAGAGGAGGAGATTCCGTTGAACACTGAAGCTTTCTTT. V is TRBV20-1 and J is TRBJ1-1; D ambiguous. Germline values: CDR1 DFQATT, CDR2 SNEGSKA (reference sequence). Trimming left V 0 bases short and J 0 bases short, with 14 bases between. The CDR3 loop spans 16 amino acids.